This T cell receptor beta chain emerged from a study of blood T cell repertoires in COVID-19. Repertoires were generated with immunoSEQ multiplex PCR, while TCRdb's copy carries only in-frame clones and drops some. The sample includes tens of thousands of clones, around nine tenths seen only once; the top ten take approximately 19%. The ends were cut back, 1 base at V and 5 bases at J, with 23 bases in the middle. The germline V gene encodes CDR1 LGHNT and CDR2 FRNRAP. The CDR3 is made up of 18 amino acids. The sequenced sample was peripheral blood. V and J are TRBV12-5 and TRBJ1-1; D might be TRBD1 (6 bases). The source is a woman aged 80 or older with acute or convalescent COVID-19. The CDR3 loop is CASGLARGDPMRGTEAFF. CDR3 DNA sequence: TGTGCTAGTGGTTTGGCCCGAGGGGACCCAATGAGGGGGACTGAAGCTTTCTTT.